This record concerns one T cell receptor (beta chain) sequence. Its antigen is not identified. This specimen comes from a study of T cell responses to AZD1222 COVID-19 vaccine. Study results and caveats: Spike-specific TCRs gained breadth and depth after people received two AZD1222 doses. Clonal diversity was possibly underestimated, and white British individuals and females predominated among donors. Only a handful of AZD1222 recipients tested seropositive at baseline.

Only in-frame clones appear in the TCRdb table, and some are missing; sequencing was by immunoSEQ multiplex PCR. The sample has about 93,000 clones; roughly nine tenths are singletons. The CDR3 covers 14 residues. Germline assignment: CDR1 LNHNV and CDR2 YYDKDF (reference sequence). Trimming cost V 5 bases and J 4 bases; bases outside gene matches: 1. The source material was peripheral blood, sampled 28 days after the second AZD1222 dose. The chain carries TRBV15 and TRBJ2-1, with 11 bases lining up with TRBD1. The TCR originated in an adult who received the AZD1222 COVID-19 vaccine. The CDR3 protein is CATSGTGGYNEQFF. CDR3 nucleotides: TGTGCCACCAGCGGGACAGGGGGTTACAATGAGCAGTTCTTC.